This entry is about one TCR beta chain. Antigen unknown. Participants comprised healthy donors of bone marrow. These data originate in a study of cytomegalovirus exposure and HLA in healthy donors. About the study: Researchers previously reported finding 90 million to 130 million unique TCR beta sequences from 170 million or so T cells. Overall study results and limits: In vitro checks showed that a few CMV-associated chains really do target CMV antigens.

PCR primers comprised 60 Vbeta and 13 Jbeta primers. Produced via immunoSEQ multiplex PCR; TCRdb's table is partial and in-frame only. The table lists just over 80,000 clones, 78% of them singletons. Germline assignment: CDR1 SGHVS and CDR2 FQNEAQ. Trimming took 6 bases from V and 7 from J, leaving 16 bases between them. The CDR3 has 13 amino acids. This receptor was taken from a man aged 18-30 years in good health and CMV-seropositive. Sequencing used PBMCs. The chain employs TRBV7-8 and TRBJ2-7; D is unclear. The CDR3 DNA is TGTGCCAGCAGACCTAGGCGGTATGCGGAGCAGTACTTC. This sequence encodes CASRPRRYAEQYF.